This TCR beta chain appears in the sequencing data of a study of blood T cells in healthy people across ages. The CDR3 spans 8 residues. V was trimmed by 11 bases and J by 7 bases, leaving 5 bases between them. Germline values: CDR1 MNHNS, CDR2 SASEGT. A J-beta primer mix and a sample-barcoded 5' primer were used in a second PCR of about 6 to 12 cycles. TCRdb re-derived calls from the 5' RACE reads in MiXCR, one entry per CDR3 protein. The sample yields 750,000 to 950,000 distinct CDR3 sequences, roughly 26% seen once. The data were also submitted as part of a second study, on T cells of mothers and their children.

The chain couples TRBV6-1 to TRBJ2-5; D unclear. This receptor was obtained from a boy aged 5-17 years in good health. Sequencing was carried out using blood. This chain's CDR3 is CAQWTQYF. CDR3 DNA sequence: TGTGCCCAGTGGACCCAGTACTTC.